This T cell receptor beta chain was sequenced during a study of cytomegalovirus exposure and HLA in healthy donors. Primers included in the PCR were 60 Vbeta and 13 Jbeta primers. Produced via immunoSEQ multiplex PCR; TCRdb's table is partial and in-frame only. This repertoire includes approximately 110,000 clones. Trimming took 1 base from V and 2 from J, leaving 21 bases between them. Germline lookup yields CDR1 GTSNPN and CDR2 SVGIG (reference sequence). The CDR3 extends over 18 amino acids. Study conclusions and caveats: Likely technical artifact: a cluster of highly shared sequence variants.

For this clone: Its specificity is unknown.

The sample taken for sequencing was PBMCs. The clonotype was recovered from a man aged 40-55 years in good health and CMV-seronegative. This rearrangement joins TRBV30 to TRBJ1-5; possibly TRBD1 for D (6 bases). CDR3 in amino acids: CAWSAPPRGGEGNQPQHF. CDR3 DNA sequence: TGTGCCTGGAGTGCTCCTCCCCGGGGGGGCGAAGGCAATCAGCCCCAGCATTTT.